This TCR beta chain emerged from a study of cytomegalovirus exposure and HLA in healthy donors (TCRdb year 2017). As for the study more broadly: According to an earlier analysis of a few hundred of the donors, about 179 million T cells yielded 95 million to 140 million unique TCR beta sequences and 276 Gb of sequence data. Typing coverage varied by locus: roughly 629-630 donors for A, B, C, DRB1 and DQB1; approximately 520 for DQA1; more than 600 for DPA1; roughly 470 for DPB1. Every repertoire in the discovery cohort had been generated on one and the same sequencing platform. To study patterns of TCR occurrence, a later analysis re-analyzed previously published TCR beta repertoires from 650 to 750 donors and added high-resolution HLA genotyping. To predict cytomegalovirus infection status, the study combined high-throughput TCR immunosequencing, statistical association of individual TCRs with disease status, and machine learning. The study used immunosequencing to profile the T cell repertoires of some 600 subjects and linked those repertoires to cytomegalovirus serostatus. Of the 300 to 500 genotyped donors, less than 90% were placed in the genetic ancestry cluster associated with self-reported Caucasian donors. Donor age, sex, ethnicity and CMV serostatus were compiled alongside the repertoire data. To decide whether each TCR beta V gene segment behaved as functional or pseudogenic, an earlier analysis of some 580 of the donors relied on high-throughput TCR beta sequencing. A handful of DR-DQ haplotypes were handled as single units for association and clustering because linkage in the cohort was strong. A later genetic analysis used genome-wide SNP genotypes for about 55% of the 666 donors, treating that subset as a discovery cohort. Approximately 310 gigabases of sequencing data and tens of millions of unique TCR sequences were included in an early release covering 550 to 650 HLA-typed donors. In the later analysis, no new phenotypic data were used to find candidate immune exposures; instead, reliance was placed on TCR beta sequences and their occurrence across donors. The aim of the study was to test whether cataloging public T cell receptors could identify signatures of past pathogen exposure. Both class I and class II loci were covered by HLA typing, at four-digit resolution. Across approximately 420 genotyped donors of the cohort, an average of about 240,000 unique TCR beta nucleotide sequences per donor were sequenced, and about a sixth of those sequences were non-productive. In addition to the first cohort of 650 to 750 subjects, a separate validation cohort of 120 different subjects was used.

As for this clone: Its binding antigen is unknown. Qualities for individual bases were not recorded, and no much larger clone is one base off.

Library preparation was by the immunoSEQ multiplex PCR assay. For the multiplex PCR, a mixture combining 60 forward primers for TCR Vbeta segments and 13 reverse primers for TCR Jbeta segments was used. Amplification of the CDR3 region of rearranged TCR beta genes was performed with a multiplex PCR assay on genomic DNA. The Illumina HiSeq System was used to sequence the amplified TCR beta libraries as 87-base-pair reads. In the authors' own workflow: A later analysis counted some 74 million unique TCR beta chains across the 666 repertoires, and 9.5 million to 11 million of these chains were shared by at least two donors. To remove PCR and sequencing errors, raw reads were error-corrected and collapsed into unique sequences using a nearest-neighbor algorithm that merged closely related sequences. To assign V, D and J gene segments, CDR3 sequences were aligned to IMGT reference sequences. For a sequence to be retained, a match of at least six nucleotides was required to both a V gene segment and a J gene segment. Rearrangements were classified as productive when the CDR3 lacked stop codons and remained in frame with V and J, and all other rearrangements were classified as non-productive. CDR3 was defined according to IMGT convention as the region running from the second conserved V-encoded cysteine to the conserved J-encoded phenylalanine. The earlier analysis of some 580 of the donors excluded any sequence lacking an unambiguous match to a single V gene segment. In an earlier analysis of 450 to 700 of the donors, V segments were called functional above 56.7% productive rearrangements and were called segregating when the between-donor standard deviation exceeded 5%. A statistical classification framework was built to diagnose cytomegalovirus status from the catalog of TCR beta chain sequences. A later analysis assigned V and J genes by comparing TCR nucleotide sequences with IMGT/GENE-DB human TR gene sequences. A later analysis assigned CDR3 sequences and most-parsimonious VDJ recombination scenarios with the TCRdist pipeline. In a later analysis, every TCR beta chain was defined by the combination of its CDR3 amino acid sequence and its V-gene family, and reads without a unique V-gene family were dropped. In a later analysis, approximately 640 highly shared, low-generation-probability nucleotide sequences were removed to address suspected cross-contamination and a sequencing artifact. A later analysis calculated a clonal expansion index for each public chain from normalized within-repertoire ranks of inferred template counts. Generation probabilities in a later analysis came from a VDJ recombination model fitted to out-of-frame rearrangements, and those results were checked against IGoR. In a later analysis, hypergeometric tests were used to score TCR-TCR, TCR-HLA and TCR-CMV co-occurrence, with a repertoire-size bias correction applied to TCR pairs. In a later analysis, false discovery rates were estimated by permuting HLA or CMV assignments 20 times. In a later analysis, co-occurring TCRs were grouped with DBSCAN, and TCRdist sequence similarity was added when clustering was performed within HLA-allele-positive subsets. Co-occurrence clustering excluded repertoires with fewer than 30,000 or more than 120,000 public chains, plus five with anomalous nucleotide sharing. Sourced from immuneACCESS, this table was stored by TCRdb with only in-frame sequences that have V and J called. A share of the clones is absent; for the studies checked, an unresolved V gene accounts for under half, and the remainder has no known explanation. Clone size and the V and J calls come from that table; the DNA yielded D and trimming. The sample records about 160,000 clones, around 83% of which are singletons. The top ten clones comprise less than 5% of the sample.

The cohort comprised hundreds of healthy bone marrow donors. At the time of sampling, all cohort members were nominally healthy, though unrecorded immune exposures were likely present. The donor was CMV seropositive and was included in the group of 250 to 300 seropositive cohort members. A peripheral blood sample was provided by each donor, and peripheral blood mononuclear cells were used for TCR beta sequencing. The Qiagen DNeasy Blood Extraction Kit was used to extract genomic DNA from the blood cell samples. The study at large found these results: An association between a missense DCLRE1C variant and V-gene and J-gene trimming of TCR beta chains was found in a later genetic analysis and replicated in an independent cohort. When HLA alleles, especially DR and DQ, strongly co-occurred, TCR associations were difficult to assign to individual alleles. According to a later genetic analysis, donors in an Asian-associated ancestry cluster had fewer N-insertions in productive TCRs than the approximately 670-donor mean. The classifier was reported to diagnose cytomegalovirus status with high specificity and sensitivity in both the original and validation cohorts. Most TCR sequences were observed very rarely across donors, whereas some public TCRs were present in many individuals. A further reported finding was that TCR beta sequences accurately predicted the HLA-A and HLA-B alleles for most subjects in the first cohort. Roughly uniform sequencing depth across donors was assumed in presence/absence analyses, although this assumption may not hold. Some IMGT-functional V segments, including TRBV6-2 and TRBV6-3, could not be distinguished by the 87-base-pair reads and were therefore excluded. The authors suggested that the approach could potentially be extended to other disease states and immunological phenotypes. According to a later analysis, most CMV-associated TCR beta chains appeared to be HLA-restricted, and the HLA associations seemed to be driven largely by CMV exposure. The study listed 150 to 200 TCR beta chains as associated with cytomegalovirus. In a later analysis, TCR association rates were found to vary across HLA loci, with the most associated TCRs seen for DRB1 alleles and the fewest for HLA-C alleles. In an earlier analysis of more than 450 of the donors, most TCR beta V segments were observed in productive rearrangements about 87% or about 30% of the time, broadly matching IMGT annotations. In a later analysis, HLA-associated TCR beta chains were found to be more clonally expanded and to have lower generation probabilities than equally common non-associated chains. Linkage disequilibrium might explain the correlated functional status among segregating V segments, but an unknown experimental factor could not be ruled out. A later analysis associated 15,000 to 20,000 TCR beta sequences with specific HLA alleles at a false discovery rate of 0.05. The cohort was sequenced for TCR beta chains only, and without alpha or paired-chain data the features that could be detected were limited. The sequencing pipeline was judged likely to have produced a cluster of highly shared sequence variants as a technical artifact. The earlier analysis of approximately 540 of the donors excluded 15 to 20 rarely observed V segments, including chromosome 9 orphons, because counts were too low. Immune exposure information for the cohort was limited to CMV serostatus. In vitro tests confirmed that a few of the cytomegalovirus-associated TCR beta chains recognize cytomegalovirus antigens. Because HLA typing was unavailable for some donors at each locus, only the typed subset was used in association tests. A later analysis reported that several top co-occurrence clusters appeared linked to parvovirus B19, influenza, CMV and Epstein-Barr virus.

Trimming costs V 0 bases and J 1 base, and their ends lie 9 bases apart. The CDR3 holds 16 amino acids from the cysteine to the phenylalanine. The read is trimmed to its CDR3 DNA, 48 bases read in frame from base 1. Looking up the germline V gene yields CDR1 SGHDN and CDR2 FVKESK. This receptor was identified in a man aged 50 or older in good health and CMV-seropositive. The V and J genes are TRBV14 and TRBJ2-2, and the D gene may be TRBD2, 5 bases matching. The sequencing input was PBMCs. The CDR3 reads as follows: CASSQDGAVNTGELFF. The DNA sequence is as follows: TGTGCCAGCAGCCAAGATGGAGCGGTGAACACCGGGGAGCTGTTTTTT.